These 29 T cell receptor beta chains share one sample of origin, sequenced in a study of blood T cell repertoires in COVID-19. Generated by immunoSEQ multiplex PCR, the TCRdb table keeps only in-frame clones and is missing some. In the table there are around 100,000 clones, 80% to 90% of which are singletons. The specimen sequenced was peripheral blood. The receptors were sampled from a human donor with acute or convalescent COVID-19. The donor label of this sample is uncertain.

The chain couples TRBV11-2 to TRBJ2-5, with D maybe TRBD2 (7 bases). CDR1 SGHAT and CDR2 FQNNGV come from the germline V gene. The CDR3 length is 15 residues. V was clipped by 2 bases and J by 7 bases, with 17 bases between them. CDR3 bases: TGTGCCAGCAGCTTATTCCCGGGGGGAGGGGGGACCCAGTACTTC. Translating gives CASSLFPGGGGTQYF.

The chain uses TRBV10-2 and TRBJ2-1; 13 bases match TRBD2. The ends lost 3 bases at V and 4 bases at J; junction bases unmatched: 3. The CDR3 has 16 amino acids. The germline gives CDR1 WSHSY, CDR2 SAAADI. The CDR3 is CASSDLTSGGYNEQFF. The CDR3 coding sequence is TGCGCCAGCAGTGACTTGACTAGCGGGGGGTACAATGAGCAGTTCTTC.

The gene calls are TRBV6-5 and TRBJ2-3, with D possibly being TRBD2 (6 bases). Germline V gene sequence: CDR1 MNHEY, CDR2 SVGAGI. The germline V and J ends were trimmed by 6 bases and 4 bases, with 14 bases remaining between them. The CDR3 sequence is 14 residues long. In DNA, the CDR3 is TGTGCCAGCAGGGGGACGGGCGGGGCAGATACGCAGTATTTT. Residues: CASRGTGGADTQYF.

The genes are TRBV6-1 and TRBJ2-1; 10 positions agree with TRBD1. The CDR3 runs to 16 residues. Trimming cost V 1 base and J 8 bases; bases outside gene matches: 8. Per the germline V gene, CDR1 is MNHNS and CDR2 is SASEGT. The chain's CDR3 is CASSEEATGGGYEQFF. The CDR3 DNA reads TGTGCCAGCAGTGAAGAAGCGACAGGGGGCGGCTATGAGCAGTTCTTC.

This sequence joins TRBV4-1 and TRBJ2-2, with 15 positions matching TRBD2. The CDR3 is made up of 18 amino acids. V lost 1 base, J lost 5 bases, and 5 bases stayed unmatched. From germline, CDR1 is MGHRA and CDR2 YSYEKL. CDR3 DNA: TGCGCCAGCAGCCAAGGGACTAGCGGGGGGGCCGGAACCGGGGAGCTGTTTTTT. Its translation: CASSQGTSGGAGTGELFF.

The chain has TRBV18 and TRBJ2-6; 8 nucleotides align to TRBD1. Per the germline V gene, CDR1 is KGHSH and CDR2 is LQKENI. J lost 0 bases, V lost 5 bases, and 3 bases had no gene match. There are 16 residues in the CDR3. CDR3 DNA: TGTGCCAGCTCATCCGGACAGGGCTCTGGGGCCAACGTCCTGACTTTC. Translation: CASSSGQGSGANVLTF.

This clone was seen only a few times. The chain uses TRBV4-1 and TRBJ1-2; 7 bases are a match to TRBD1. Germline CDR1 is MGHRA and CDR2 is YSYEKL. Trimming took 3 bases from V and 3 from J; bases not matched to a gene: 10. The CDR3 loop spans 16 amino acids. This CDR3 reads CASSQVTTGTYYGYTF. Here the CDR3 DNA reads TGCGCCAGCAGCCAGGTGACGACAGGGACCTACTATGGCTACACCTTC.

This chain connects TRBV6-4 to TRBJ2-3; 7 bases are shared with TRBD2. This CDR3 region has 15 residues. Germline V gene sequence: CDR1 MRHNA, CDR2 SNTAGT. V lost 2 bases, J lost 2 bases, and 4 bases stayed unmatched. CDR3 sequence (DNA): TGTGCCAGCAGTGACAACGGGGGGAACACAGATACGCAGTATTTT. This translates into CASSDNGGNTDTQYF.

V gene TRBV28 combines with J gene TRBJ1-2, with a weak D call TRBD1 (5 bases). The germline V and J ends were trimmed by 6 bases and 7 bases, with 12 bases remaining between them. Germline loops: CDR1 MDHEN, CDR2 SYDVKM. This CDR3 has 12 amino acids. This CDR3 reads CASSGTPTGYTF. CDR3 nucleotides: TGTGCCAGCAGCGGGACTCCCACTGGCTACACCTTC.

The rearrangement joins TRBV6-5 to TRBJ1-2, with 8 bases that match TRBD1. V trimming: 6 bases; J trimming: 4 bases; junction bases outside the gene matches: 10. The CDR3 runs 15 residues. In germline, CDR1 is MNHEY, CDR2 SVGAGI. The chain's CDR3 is CASRGQGEGLYGYTF. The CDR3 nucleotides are TGTGCCAGCAGAGGACAGGGTGAGGGCCTCTATGGCTACACCTTC.

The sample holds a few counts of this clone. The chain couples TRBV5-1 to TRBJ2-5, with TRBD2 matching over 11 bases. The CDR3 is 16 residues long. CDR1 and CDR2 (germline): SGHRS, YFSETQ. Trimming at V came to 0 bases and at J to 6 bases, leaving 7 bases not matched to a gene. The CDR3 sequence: CASSLEVAGGPQTQYF. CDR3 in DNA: TGCGCCAGCAGCTTGGAGGTAGCGGGGGGGCCGCAGACCCAGTACTTC.

CDR3 in amino acids: CASSLTSGFTDTQYF. The DNA for the CDR3 is TGTGCCAGCAGCCTGACTAGCGGATTCACAGATACGCAGTATTTT. The V call is TRBV9, the J call TRBJ2-3, with TRBD2 identical over 9 bases. Germline-derived CDR1 and CDR2 are SGDLS and YYNGEE. The CDR3 runs 15 residues. V dropped 4 bases and J dropped 2; count of bases not matched to a gene: 5.

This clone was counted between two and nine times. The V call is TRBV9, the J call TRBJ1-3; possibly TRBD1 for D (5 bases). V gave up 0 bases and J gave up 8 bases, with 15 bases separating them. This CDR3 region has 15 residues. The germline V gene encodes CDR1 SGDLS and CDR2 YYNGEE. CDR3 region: CASSVATQVWDTIYF. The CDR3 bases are TGTGCCAGCAGCGTAGCCACACAGGTCTGGGACACCATATATTTT.

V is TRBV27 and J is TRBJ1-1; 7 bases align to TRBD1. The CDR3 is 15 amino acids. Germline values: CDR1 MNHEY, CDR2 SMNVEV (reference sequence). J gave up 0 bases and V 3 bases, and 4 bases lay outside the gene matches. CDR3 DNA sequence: TGTGCCAGCAGTTTTGGGGGACAGATGAACACTGAAGCTTTCTTT. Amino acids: CASSFGGQMNTEAFF.

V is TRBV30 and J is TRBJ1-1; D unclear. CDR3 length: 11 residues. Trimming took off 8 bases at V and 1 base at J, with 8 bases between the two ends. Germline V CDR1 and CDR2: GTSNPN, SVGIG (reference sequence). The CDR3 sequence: CAGLENTEAFF. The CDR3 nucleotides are TGTGCCGGCCTAGAGAACACTGAAGCTTTCTTT.

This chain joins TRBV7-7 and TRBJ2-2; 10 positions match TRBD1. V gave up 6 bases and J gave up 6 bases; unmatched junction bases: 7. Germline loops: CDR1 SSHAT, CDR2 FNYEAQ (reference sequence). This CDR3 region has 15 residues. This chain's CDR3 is CASSRGTGVAGELFF. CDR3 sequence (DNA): TGTGCCAGCAGTAGAGGGACAGGGGTGGCCGGGGAGCTGTTTTTT.

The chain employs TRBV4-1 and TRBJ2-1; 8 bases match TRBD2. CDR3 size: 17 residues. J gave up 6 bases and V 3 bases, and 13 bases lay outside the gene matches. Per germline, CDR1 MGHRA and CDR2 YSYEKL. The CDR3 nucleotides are TGCGCCAGCAGCCAGCCGGCAGGGACTAGTGCCCCCAATGAGCAGTTCTTC. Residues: CASSQPAGTSAPNEQFF.

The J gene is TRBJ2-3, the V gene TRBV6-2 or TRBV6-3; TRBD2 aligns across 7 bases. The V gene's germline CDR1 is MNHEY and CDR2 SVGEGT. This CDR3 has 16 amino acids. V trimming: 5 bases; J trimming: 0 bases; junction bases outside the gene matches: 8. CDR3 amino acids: CASSGGAGMSTDTQYF. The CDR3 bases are TGTGCCAGCAGTGGTGGAGCGGGGATGAGCACAGATACGCAGTATTTT.

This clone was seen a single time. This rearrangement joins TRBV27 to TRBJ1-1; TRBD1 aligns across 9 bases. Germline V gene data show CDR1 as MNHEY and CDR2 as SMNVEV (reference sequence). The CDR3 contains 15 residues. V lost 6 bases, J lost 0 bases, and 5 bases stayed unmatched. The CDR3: CASRGQGNMNTEAFF. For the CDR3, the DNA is TGTGCCAGCAGAGGACAGGGGAACATGAACACTGAAGCTTTCTTT.

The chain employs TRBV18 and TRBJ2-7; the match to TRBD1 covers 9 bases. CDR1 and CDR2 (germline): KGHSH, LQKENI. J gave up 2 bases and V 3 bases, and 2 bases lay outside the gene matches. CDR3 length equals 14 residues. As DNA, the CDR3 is TGTGCCAGCTCACCTAGGACAGGGGCCTACGAGCAGTACTTC. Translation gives CASSPRTGAYEQYF.

The CDR3 DNA reads as TGTGCCAGCAGCCCCGCGGGGTACGGGACCACCCTCCACTTT. Protein product: CASSPAGYGTTLHF. The chain has TRBV5-4 and TRBJ1-6; D perhaps matches TRBD1 (5 bases). V lost 4 bases, J lost 14 bases, and 19 bases lay in between. This CDR3 region has 14 residues. Germline values: CDR1 SGHNT, CDR2 YYREEE (reference sequence). The whole variable domain, remainder taken from reference TRBV5-4 and TRBJ1-6, is ETGVTQSPTHLIKTRGQQVTLRCSSQSGHNTVSWYQQALGQGPQFIFQYYREEENGRGNFPPRFSGLQFPNYSSELNVNALELDDSALYLCASSPAGYGTTLHFGNGTRLTVT.

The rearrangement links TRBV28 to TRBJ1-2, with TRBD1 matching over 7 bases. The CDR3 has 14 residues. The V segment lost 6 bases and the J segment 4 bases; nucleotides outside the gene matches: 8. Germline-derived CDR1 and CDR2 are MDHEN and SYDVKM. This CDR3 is CASSSSRTGYGYTF. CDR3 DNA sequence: TGTGCCAGCAGCTCCTCCCGGACAGGCTATGGCTACACCTTC.

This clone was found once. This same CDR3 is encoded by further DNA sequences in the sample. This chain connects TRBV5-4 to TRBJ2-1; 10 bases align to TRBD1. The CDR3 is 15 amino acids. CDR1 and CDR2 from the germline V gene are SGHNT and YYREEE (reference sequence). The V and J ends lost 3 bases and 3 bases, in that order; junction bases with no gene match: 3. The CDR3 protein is CASSSGQGGYNEQFF. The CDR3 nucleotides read TGTGCCAGCAGCTCCGGACAGGGGGGCTACAATGAGCAGTTCTTC.

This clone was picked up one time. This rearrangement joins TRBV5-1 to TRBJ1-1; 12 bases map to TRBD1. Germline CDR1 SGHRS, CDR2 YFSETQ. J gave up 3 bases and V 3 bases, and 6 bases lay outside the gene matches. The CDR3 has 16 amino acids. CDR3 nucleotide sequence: TGCGCCAGCAGCTCGGGACAGGGGGCAGTGCACACTGAAGCTTTCTTT. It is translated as CASSSGQGAVHTEAFF.

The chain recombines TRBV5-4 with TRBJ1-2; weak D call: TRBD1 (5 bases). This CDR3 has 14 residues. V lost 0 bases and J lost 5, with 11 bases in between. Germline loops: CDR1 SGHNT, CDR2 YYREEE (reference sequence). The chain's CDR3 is CASSLGQGEYGYTF. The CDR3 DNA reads TGTGCCAGCAGCTTGGGGCAGGGCGAATATGGCTACACCTTC.

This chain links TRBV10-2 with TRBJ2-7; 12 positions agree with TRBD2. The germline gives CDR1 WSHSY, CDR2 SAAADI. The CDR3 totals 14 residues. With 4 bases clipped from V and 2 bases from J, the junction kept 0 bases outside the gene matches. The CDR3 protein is CASSGTSGAYEQYF. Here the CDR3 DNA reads TGCGCCAGCAGTGGGACTAGCGGGGCCTACGAGCAGTACTTC.

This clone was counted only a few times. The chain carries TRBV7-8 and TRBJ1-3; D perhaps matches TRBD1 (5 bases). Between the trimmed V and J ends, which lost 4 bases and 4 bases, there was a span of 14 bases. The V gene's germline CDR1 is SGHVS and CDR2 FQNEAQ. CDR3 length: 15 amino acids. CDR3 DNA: TGTGCCAGCAGCTCCCAGGGAGGGATAGGAAACACCATATATTTT. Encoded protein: CASSSQGGIGNTIYF. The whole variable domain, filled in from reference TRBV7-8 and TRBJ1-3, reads GAGVSQSPRYKVAKRGQDVALRCDPISGHVSLFWYQQALGQGPEFLTYFQNEAQLDKSGLPSDRFFAERPEGSVSTLKIQRTQQEDSAVYLCASSSQGGIGNTIYFGEGSWLTVV.

CDR3: CASRPASGNTIYF. In DNA form, the CDR3 reads TGTGCCAGCAGGCCCGCCAGTGGAAACACCATATATTTT. V and J are TRBV27 and TRBJ1-3; no clear D. Trimming stripped 6 bases from V and 3 bases from J, with 9 bases between. Germline V lookup: CDR1 MNHEY, CDR2 SMNVEV (reference sequence). CDR3 length equals 13 residues.

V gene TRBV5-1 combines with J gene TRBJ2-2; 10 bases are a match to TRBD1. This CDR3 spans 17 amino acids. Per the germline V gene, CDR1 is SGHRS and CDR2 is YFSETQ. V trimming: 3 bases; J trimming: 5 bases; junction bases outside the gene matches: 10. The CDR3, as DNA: TGCGCCAGCAGCTCTTATGGCGGGACAGGGGAAACCGGGGAGCTGTTTTTT. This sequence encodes CASSSYGGTGETGELFF.